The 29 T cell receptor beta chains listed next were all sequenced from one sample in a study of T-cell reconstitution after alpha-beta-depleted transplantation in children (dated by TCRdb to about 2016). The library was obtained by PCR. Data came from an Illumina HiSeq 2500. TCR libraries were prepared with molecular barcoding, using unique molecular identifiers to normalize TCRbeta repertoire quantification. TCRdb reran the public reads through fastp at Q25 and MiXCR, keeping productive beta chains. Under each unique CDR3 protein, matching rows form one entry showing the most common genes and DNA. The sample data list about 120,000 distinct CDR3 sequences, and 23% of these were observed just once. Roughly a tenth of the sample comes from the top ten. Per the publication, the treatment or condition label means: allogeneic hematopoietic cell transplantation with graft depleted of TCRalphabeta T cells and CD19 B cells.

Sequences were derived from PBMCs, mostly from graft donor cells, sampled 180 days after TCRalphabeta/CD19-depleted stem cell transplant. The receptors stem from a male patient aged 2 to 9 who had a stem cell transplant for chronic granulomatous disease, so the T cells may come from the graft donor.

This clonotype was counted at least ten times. The CDR3 sequence is CASSYKGGELFF. In DNA, the CDR3 is TGTGCCAGCAGTTACAAGGGCGGGGAGCTGTTTTTT. The chain employs TRBV7-9 and TRBJ2-2, with D hard to call. Trimming stripped 6 bases from V and 7 bases from J, with 9 bases between. The germline gives CDR1 SEHNR, CDR2 FQNEAQ (reference sequence). CDR3 length equals 12 residues. Drawing the rest from reference TRBV7-9 and TRBJ2-2, the complete variable domain is DTGVSQNPRHKITKRGQNVTFRCDPISEHNRLYWYRQTLGQGPEFLTYFQNEAQLEKSRLLSDRFSAERPKGSFSTLEIQRTEQGDSAMYLCASSYKGGELFFGEGSRLTVL.

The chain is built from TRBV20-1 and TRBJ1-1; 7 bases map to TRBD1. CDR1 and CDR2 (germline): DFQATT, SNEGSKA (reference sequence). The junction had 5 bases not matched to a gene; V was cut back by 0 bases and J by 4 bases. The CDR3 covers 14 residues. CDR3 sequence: CSAREGGAPTEAFF. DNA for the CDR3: TGCAGTGCTAGAGAAGGGGGCGCGCCCACTGAAGCTTTCTTT.

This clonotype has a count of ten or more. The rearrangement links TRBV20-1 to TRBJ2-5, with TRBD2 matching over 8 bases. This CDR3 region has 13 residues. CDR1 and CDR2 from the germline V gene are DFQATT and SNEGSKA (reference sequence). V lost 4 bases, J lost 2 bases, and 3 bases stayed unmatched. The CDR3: CSAMAGGQETQYF. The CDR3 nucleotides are TGCAGTGCTATGGCGGGGGGACAAGAGACCCAGTACTTC.

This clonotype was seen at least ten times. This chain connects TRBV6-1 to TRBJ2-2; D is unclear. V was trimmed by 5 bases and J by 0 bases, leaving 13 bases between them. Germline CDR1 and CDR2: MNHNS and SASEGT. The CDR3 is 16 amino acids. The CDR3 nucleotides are TGTGCCAGCAGTCCTCCGCGACGGACGAACACCGGGGAGCTGTTTTTT. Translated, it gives CASSPPRRTNTGELFF.

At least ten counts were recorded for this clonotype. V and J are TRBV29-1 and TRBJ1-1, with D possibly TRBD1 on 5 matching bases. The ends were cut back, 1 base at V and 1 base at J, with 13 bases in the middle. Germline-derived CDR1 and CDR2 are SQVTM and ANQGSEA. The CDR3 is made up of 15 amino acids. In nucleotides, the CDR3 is TGCAGCGTTGAAGTCTTGGGACGTTCGAACACTGAAGCTTTCTTT. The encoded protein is CSVEVLGRSNTEAFF.

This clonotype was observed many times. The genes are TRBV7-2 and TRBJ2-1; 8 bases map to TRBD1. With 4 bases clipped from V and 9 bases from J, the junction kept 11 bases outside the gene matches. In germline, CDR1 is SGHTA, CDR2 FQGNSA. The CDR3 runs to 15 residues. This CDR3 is CASSSADRAGSEQFF. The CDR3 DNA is TGTGCCAGCAGCTCCGCGGACAGGGCAGGTAGTGAGCAGTTCTTC.

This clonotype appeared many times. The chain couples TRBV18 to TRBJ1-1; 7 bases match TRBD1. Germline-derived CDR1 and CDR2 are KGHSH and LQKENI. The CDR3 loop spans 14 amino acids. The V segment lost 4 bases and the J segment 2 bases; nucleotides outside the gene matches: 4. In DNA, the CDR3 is TGTGCCAGCTCACTGGGACAGCTAAACACTGAAGCTTTCTTT. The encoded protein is CASSLGQLNTEAFF.

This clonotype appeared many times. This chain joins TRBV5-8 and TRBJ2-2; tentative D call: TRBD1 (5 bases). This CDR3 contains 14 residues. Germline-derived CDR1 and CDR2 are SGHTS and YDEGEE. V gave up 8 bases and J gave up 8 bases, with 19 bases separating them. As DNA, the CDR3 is TGTGCCAGGAATGACAGAATCCCCCGAGGGGAGCTGTTTTTT. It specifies CARNDRIPRGELFF.

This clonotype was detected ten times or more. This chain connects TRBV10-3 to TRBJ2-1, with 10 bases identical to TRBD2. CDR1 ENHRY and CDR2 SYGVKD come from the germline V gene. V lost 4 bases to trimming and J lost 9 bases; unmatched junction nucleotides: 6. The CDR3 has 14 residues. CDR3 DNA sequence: TGTGCCATCAGTGGCGTAGCGGGAGGCCCTGAGCAGTTCTTC. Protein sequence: CAISGVAGGPEQFF.

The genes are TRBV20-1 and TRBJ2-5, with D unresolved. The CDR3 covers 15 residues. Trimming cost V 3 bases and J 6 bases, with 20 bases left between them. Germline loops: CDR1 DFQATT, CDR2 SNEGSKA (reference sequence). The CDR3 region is CSASPEPNRSQTQYF. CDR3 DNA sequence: TGCAGTGCTAGCCCCGAACCGAATCGATCGCAGACCCAGTACTTC.

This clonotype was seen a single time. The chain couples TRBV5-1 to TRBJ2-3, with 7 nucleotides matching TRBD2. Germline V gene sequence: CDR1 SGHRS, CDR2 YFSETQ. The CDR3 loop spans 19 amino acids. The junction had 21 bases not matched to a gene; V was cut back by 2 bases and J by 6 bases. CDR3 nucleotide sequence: TGCGCCAGCAGCTTTCCCCCGAAAGCGGGGACCAGCTCTAGGGATACGCAGTATTTT. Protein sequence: CASSFPPKAGTSSRDTQYF.

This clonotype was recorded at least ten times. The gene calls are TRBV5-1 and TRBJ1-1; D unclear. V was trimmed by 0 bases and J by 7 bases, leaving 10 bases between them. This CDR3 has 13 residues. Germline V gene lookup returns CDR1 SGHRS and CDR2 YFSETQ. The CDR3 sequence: CASSLGGFDEAFF. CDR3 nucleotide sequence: TGCGCCAGCAGCTTGGGGGGTTTCGATGAAGCTTTCTTT. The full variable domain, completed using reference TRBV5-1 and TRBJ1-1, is KAGVTQTPRYLIKTRGQQVTLSCSPISGHRSVSWYQQTPGQGLQFLFEYFSETQRNKGNFPGRFSGRQFSNSRSEMNVSTLELGDSALYLCASSLGGFDEAFFGQGTRLTVV.

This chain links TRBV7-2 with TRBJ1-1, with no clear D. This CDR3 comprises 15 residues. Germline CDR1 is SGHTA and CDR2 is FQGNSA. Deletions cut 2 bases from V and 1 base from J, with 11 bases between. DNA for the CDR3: TGTGCCAGCAGCTTATCGTGGGGTCCGAACACTGAAGCTTTCTTT. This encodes CASSLSWGPNTEAFF.

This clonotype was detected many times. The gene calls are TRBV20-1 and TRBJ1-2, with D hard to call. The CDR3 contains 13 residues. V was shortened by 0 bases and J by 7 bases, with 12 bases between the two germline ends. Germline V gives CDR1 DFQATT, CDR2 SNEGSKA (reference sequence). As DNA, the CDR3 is TGCAGTGCTAGAGAAGACACAGCCGGTGGCTACACCTTC. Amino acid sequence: CSAREDTAGGYTF.

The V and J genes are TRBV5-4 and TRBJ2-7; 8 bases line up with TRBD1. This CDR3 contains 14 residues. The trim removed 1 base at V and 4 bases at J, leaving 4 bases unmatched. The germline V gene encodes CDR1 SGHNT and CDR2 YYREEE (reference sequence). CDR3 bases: TGTGCCAGCAGCTTGCAGGGGGCAAAATACGAGCAGTACTTC. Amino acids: CASSLQGAKYEQYF.

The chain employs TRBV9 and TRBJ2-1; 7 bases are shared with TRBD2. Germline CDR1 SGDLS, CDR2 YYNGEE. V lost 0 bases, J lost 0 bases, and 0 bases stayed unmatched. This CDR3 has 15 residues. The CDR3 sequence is CASSVAGGSYNEQFF. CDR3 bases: TGTGCCAGCAGCGTAGCGGGAGGCTCCTACAATGAGCAGTTCTTC.

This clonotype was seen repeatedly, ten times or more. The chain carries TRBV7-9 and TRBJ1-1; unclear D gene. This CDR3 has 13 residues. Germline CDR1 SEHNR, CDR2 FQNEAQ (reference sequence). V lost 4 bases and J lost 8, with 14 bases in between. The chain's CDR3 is CASSSRTKWEAFF. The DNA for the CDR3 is TGTGCCAGCAGCTCCCGGACCAAGTGGGAAGCTTTCTTT.

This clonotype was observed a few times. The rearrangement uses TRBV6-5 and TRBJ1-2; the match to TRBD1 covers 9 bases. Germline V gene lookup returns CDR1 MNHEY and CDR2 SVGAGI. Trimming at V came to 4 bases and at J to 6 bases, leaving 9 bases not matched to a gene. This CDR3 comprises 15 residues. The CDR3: CASSLSPGTGHGYTF. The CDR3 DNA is TGTGCCAGCAGTTTAAGCCCGGGGACAGGGCATGGCTACACCTTC.

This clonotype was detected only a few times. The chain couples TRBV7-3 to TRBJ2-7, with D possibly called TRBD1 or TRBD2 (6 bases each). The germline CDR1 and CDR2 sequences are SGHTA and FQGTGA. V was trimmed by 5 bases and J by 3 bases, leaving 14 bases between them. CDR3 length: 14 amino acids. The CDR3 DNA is TGTGCCAGCAGCGTGGGGGGCCTAAACTACGAGCAGTACTTC. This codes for CASSVGGLNYEQYF.

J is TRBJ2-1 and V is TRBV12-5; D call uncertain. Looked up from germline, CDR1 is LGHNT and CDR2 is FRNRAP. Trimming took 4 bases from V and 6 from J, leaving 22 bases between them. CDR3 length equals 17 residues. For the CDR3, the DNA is TGTGCTAGTGGTTCACCGGCTCGATCATTATGGGGCAATGAGCAGTTCTTC. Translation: CASGSPARSLWGNEQFF. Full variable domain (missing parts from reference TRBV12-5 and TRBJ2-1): DARVTQTPRHKVTEMGQEVTMRCQPILGHNTVFWYRQTMMQGLELLAYFRNRAPLDDSGMPKDRFSAEMPDATLATLKIQPSEPRDSAVYFCASGSPARSLWGNEQFFGPGTRLTVL.

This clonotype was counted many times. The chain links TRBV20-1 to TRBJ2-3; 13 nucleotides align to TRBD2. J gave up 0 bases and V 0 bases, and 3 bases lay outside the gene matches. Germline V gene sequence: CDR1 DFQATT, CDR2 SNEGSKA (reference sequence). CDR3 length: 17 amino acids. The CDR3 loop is CSARETSGGISTDTQYF. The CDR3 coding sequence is TGCAGTGCTAGAGAGACTAGCGGGGGGATCAGCACAGATACGCAGTATTTT.

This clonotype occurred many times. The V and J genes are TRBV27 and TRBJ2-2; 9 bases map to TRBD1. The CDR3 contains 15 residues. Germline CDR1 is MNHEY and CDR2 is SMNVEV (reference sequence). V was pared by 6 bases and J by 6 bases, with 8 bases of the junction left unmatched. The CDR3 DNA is TGTGCCAGCAGCACGGGACAGGGAAGGCCCGGGGAGCTGTTTTTT. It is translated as CASSTGQGRPGELFF.

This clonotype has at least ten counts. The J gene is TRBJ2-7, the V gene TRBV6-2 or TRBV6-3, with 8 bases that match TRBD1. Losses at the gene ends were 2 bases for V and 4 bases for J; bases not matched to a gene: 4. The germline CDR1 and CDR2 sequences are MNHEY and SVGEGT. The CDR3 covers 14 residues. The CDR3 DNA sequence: TGTGCCAGCAGTTACAAGCGACAGGGGTACGAGCAGTACTTC. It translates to CASSYKRQGYEQYF.

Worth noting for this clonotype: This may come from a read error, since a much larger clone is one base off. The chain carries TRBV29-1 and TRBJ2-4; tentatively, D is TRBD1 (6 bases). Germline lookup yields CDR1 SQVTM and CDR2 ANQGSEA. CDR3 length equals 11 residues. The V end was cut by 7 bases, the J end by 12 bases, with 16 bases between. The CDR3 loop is CSALDLDSQYF. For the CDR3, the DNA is TGCAGCGCGTTAGATCTGGACAGTCAGTACTTC.

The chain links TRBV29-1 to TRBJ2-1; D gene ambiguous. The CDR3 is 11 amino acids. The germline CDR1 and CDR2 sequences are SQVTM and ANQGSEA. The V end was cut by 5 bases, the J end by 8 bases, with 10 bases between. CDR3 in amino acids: CSVTPGDEQFF. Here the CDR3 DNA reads TGCAGCGTTACCCCGGGCGATGAGCAGTTCTTC.

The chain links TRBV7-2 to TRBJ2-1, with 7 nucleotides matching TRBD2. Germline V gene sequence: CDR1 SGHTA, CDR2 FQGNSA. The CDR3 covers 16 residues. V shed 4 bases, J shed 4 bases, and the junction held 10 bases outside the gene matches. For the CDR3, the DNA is TGTGCCAGCAGCTCCCCGGCTAGCGGACCATACAATGAGCAGTTCTTC. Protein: CASSSPASGPYNEQFF.

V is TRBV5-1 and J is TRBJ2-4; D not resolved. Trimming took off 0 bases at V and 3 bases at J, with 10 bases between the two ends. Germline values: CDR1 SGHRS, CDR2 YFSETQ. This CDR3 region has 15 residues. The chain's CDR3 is CASSLEQFDKNIQYF. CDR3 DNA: TGCGCCAGCAGCTTGGAACAATTCGACAAAAACATTCAGTACTTC.

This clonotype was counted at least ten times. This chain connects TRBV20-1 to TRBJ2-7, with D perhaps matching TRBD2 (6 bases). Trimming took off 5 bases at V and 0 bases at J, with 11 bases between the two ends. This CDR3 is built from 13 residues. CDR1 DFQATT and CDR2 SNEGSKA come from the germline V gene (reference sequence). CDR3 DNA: TGCAGTGCTGGTACCGGGGGCTCCTACGAGCAGTACTTC. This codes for CSAGTGGSYEQYF.

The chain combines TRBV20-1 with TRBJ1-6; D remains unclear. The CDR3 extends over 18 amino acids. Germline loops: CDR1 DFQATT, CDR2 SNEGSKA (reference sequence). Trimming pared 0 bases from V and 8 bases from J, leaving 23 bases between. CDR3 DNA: TGCAGTGCTAGAGATCAGGATTTCAGGAGGGAGATTCATTCACCCCTCCACTTT. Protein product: CSARDQDFRREIHSPLHF.